This T cell receptor (beta chain) originates from a study of OX40 agonist ivuxolimab in advanced cancers. Background on the study: The dose of intravenous ivuxolimab that patients received every 2 weeks ranged from 0.01 to 10 mg/kg.

General study findings and limits: More expanded clones were seen, on average, in CD8+ T cells than in CD4+.

J lost 5 bases, V lost 6 bases, and 4 bases had no gene match. The CDR3 has 13 amino acids. Germline V gives CDR1 MNHEY, CDR2 SMNVEV (reference sequence). Profiling relied on immunoSEQ multiplex PCR, and the TCRdb table lists in-frame clones only, not all of them. The table has over 45,000 clones, 70% to 85% seen once; the top ten hold about 1.5%. Worth noting for this clone: Its antigen remains unknown.

V is TRBV27 and J is TRBJ2-4; 7 bases map to TRBD1. The material was CD4+ or CD8+ T cells sorted from blood, obtained in a trial of the OX40 agonist ivuxolimab. This clonotype originated in an adult with an advanced solid tumor such as melanoma, head and neck, liver or kidney cancer. In DNA form, the CDR3 reads TGTGCCAGCAGGCGACAGGGCCAAAACATTCAGTACTTC. It codes for CASRRQGQNIQYF.